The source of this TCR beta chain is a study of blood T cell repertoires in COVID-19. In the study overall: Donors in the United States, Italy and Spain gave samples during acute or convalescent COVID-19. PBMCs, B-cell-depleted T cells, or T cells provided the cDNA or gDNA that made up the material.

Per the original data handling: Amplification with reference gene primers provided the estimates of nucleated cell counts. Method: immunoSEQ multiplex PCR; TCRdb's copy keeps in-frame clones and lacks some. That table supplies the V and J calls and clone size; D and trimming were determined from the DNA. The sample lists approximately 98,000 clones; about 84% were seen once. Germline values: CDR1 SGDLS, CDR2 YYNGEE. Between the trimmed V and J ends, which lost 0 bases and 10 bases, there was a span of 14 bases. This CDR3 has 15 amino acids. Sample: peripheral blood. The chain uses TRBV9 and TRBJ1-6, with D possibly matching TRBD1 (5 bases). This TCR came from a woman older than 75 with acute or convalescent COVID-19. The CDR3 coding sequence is TGTGCCAGCAGCGTAGCGGAGGGACTAGGATCACCCCTCCACTTT. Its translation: CASSVAEGLGSPLHF.